A selection of T cell receptor beta chains follows, all from one sample in a study of cytomegalovirus exposure and HLA in healthy donors. Method: immunoSEQ multiplex PCR; TCRdb's copy keeps in-frame clones and lacks some. The sample lists about 140,000 clones; about four fifths were seen once. Material for sequencing was PBMCs. These receptors originate from a man aged 18 to 29 in good health and CMV-seropositive. Each CDR3 is given with its conserved first and last residue. D genes are given only for firm matches. Only some rows state a clone size, as once, few, many or a class for expanded clones.

d_call	v_call	clone_size	j_call	cdr3_aa	cdr3_nt
TRBD1	TRBV27	.	TRBJ2-7	CASSFPGQGYEQYF	TGTGCCAGCAGTTTCCCGGGACAGGGCTACGAGCAGTACTTC
.	TRBV21-1	.	TRBJ1-4	CASSLMTGGAKMNEKLFF	TGTGCCAGCAGCCTAATGACAGGAGGAGCAAAGATGAATGAAAAACTGTTTTTT
TRBD2	TRBV19	.	TRBJ2-5	CASSIDSGTSRRETQYF	TGTGCCAGTAGTATAGATTCCGGGACTAGCAGGCGAGAGACCCAGTACTTC
TRBD1	TRBV28	.	TRBJ1-5	CASSAQGIGPQHF	TGTGCCAGCAGTGCACAGGGGATCGGGCCCCAGCATTTT
.	TRBV14	.	TRBJ2-2	CASSQGPNTGELFF	TGTGCCAGCAGCCAAGGGCCGAACACCGGGGAGCTGTTTTTT
TRBD2	TRBV11-2	.	TRBJ2-7	CASSLSGGKYEQYF	TGTGCCAGCAGCTTAAGCGGGGGGAAGTACGAGCAGTACTTC
.	TRBV5-6	.	TRBJ2-7	CASSAGYYEQYF	TGTGCCAGCAGTGCAGGCTACTACGAGCAGTACTTC
.	TRBV1	.	TRBJ2-3	CTSSHLLSGGTDTQYF	TGCACCAGCAGCCATCTGCTGTCGGGAGGCACAGATACGCAGTATTTT
.	TRBV28	.	TRBJ1-2	CAGHSSLGGSFLGYTF	TGTGCCGGACATTCCTCCCTCGGGGGGTCTTTCTTAGGCTACACCTTC
.	TRBV28	.	TRBJ2-2	CASSFSRTANTGELFF	TGTGCCAGCAGTTTTTCCAGGACAGCGAACACCGGGGAGCTGTTTTTT
.	TRBV18	.	TRBJ2-5	CASSPRAGETQYF	TGTGCCAGCTCACCACGGGCGGGAGAGACCCAGTACTTC
.	TRBV13	.	TRBJ1-4	CASSLASRGSFNEKLFF	TGTGCCAGCAGCTTAGCCAGCAGGGGCAGCTTCAATGAAAAACTGTTTTTT
TRBD1	TRBV5-1	.	TRBJ2-6	CASSLGQGGSPNSGANVLTF	TGCGCCAGCAGCTTGGGACAGGGGGGCAGCCCTAACTCTGGGGCCAACGTCCTGACTTTC
.	TRBV5-1	.	TRBJ1-2	CASSLGTGVIGYTF	TGCGCCAGCAGCTTGGGTACGGGGGTGATCGGCTACACCTTC
.	TRBV29-1	once	TRBJ1-5	CSVGTAPNQPQHF	TGCAGCGTTGGGACAGCACCTAATCAGCCCCAGCATTTT
TRBD1	TRBV15	.	TRBJ1-2	CATSVGTGWDGYAF	TGTGCCACCAGCGTTGGGACAGGGTGGGATGGCTACGCCTTC